This TCR beta chain was recovered during a study of cytomegalovirus exposure and HLA in healthy donors (TCRdb year 2017). Describing the broader study: An earlier analysis of approximately 640 of the donors reported 250 to 300 Gb of sequence data and about 100 million unique TCR beta sequences from 150 million to 200 million T cells. About 280 gigabases of sequencing data and approximately 80 million unique TCR sequences were included in an early release covering several hundred HLA-typed donors. The genetic ancestry cluster associated with self-reported Caucasian donors included around 76% of the approximately 400 genotyped donors. The aim of the study was to test whether cataloging public T cell receptors could identify signatures of past pathogen exposure. The study used immunosequencing to profile the T cell repertoires of several hundred subjects and linked those repertoires to cytomegalovirus serostatus. Besides the first cohort of 666 subjects, a separate validation cohort made up of some 110 different subjects was used. To predict cytomegalovirus infection status, the study combined high-throughput TCR immunosequencing, statistical association of individual TCRs with disease status, and machine learning. In a later analysis, previously published TCR beta repertoires from 500 to 750 donors were re-analyzed and high-resolution HLA genotyping was added so that TCR occurrence patterns could be studied. The later analysis used no new phenotypic data to find candidate immune exposures, relying instead on TCR beta sequences and their occurrence across donors. An earlier analysis of some 500 of the donors applied high-throughput TCR beta sequencing to assess whether each TCR beta V gene segment acted as functional or pseudogenic. Donor age, sex, ethnicity and CMV serostatus were compiled together with the repertoire data. A later genetic analysis took genome-wide SNP genotypes for about 55% of the roughly 700 donors and used that subset as a discovery cohort. Every repertoire in the discovery cohort had been generated on one and the same sequencing platform. Class I and class II HLA loci were covered by the typing at four-digit resolution. Typing coverage varied by locus: about 620-630 donors for A, B, C, DRB1 and DQB1; approximately 500 for DQA1; about 600 for DPA1; approximately 490 for DPB1. About 5 DR-DQ haplotypes were handled as single units for association and clustering, since linkage in the cohort was strong. Among 398 genotyped donors of the cohort, an average of 235,054 unique TCR beta nucleotide sequences were sequenced per donor, roughly 20% of them non-productive.

V is trimmed back by 3 bases and J by 7 bases, and the junction contains 9 bases that no gene match accounts for. From the germline V gene, CDR1 is SGHDT and CDR2 is YYEEEE. Measured from the cysteine to the phenylalanine, the CDR3 is 15 residues long. The DNA shown is the 45-base CDR3, in frame from base 1. Receptor libraries were prepared by the immunoSEQ multiplex PCR assay. For the multiplex PCR, a mixture combining 60 forward primers for TCR Vbeta segments and 13 reverse primers for TCR Jbeta segments was used. The CDR3 region of rearranged TCR beta genes was amplified from genomic DNA with a multiplex PCR assay. Amplified TCR beta libraries were sequenced as 87-base-pair reads on the Illumina HiSeq System. Turning to the authors' computational methods: Across the 666 repertoires, a later analysis counted 78 million or so unique TCR beta chains, about 10 million of which were shared by at least two donors. To remove PCR and sequencing errors, raw reads were error-corrected and collapsed into unique sequences using a nearest-neighbor algorithm that merged closely related sequences. Alignment of CDR3 sequences to IMGT reference sequences was used to assign V, D and J gene segments. For a sequence to be retained, a match of at least six nucleotides was required to both a V gene segment and a J gene segment. A rearrangement counted as productive if the CDR3 had no stop codons and remained in frame with V and J, and every other rearrangement counted as non-productive. Following IMGT convention, CDR3 was defined as the stretch from the second conserved V-encoded cysteine to the conserved J-encoded phenylalanine. In an earlier analysis of more than 550 of the donors, sequences lacking an unambiguous match to a single V gene segment were excluded. An earlier analysis of approximately 590 of the donors called V segments functional above 56.7% productive rearrangements and segregating when the between-donor standard deviation exceeded 5%. A statistical classification framework was built to diagnose cytomegalovirus status from the catalog of TCR beta chain sequences. A later analysis assigned V and J genes by comparing TCR nucleotide sequences with IMGT/GENE-DB human TR gene sequences. The TCRdist pipeline was used in a later analysis to assign CDR3 sequences and most-parsimonious VDJ recombination scenarios. In a later analysis, each TCR beta chain was defined by its CDR3 amino acid sequence together with its V-gene family, and reads without a unique V-gene family were excluded. As a way to deal with suspected cross-contamination and a sequencing artifact, a later analysis dropped roughly 600 nucleotide sequences that were highly shared and had low generation probability. A later analysis calculated a clonal expansion index for each public chain from normalized within-repertoire ranks of inferred template counts. A later analysis computed generation probabilities with a VDJ recombination model fitted to out-of-frame rearrangements, and checked the results against IGoR. A later analysis scored TCR-TCR, TCR-HLA and TCR-CMV co-occurrence with hypergeometric tests, applying a repertoire-size bias correction to TCR pairs. In a later analysis, false discovery rates were estimated by permuting HLA or CMV assignments 20 times. In a later analysis, co-occurring TCRs were grouped using DBSCAN, and TCRdist sequence similarity was added for clustering within HLA-allele-positive subsets. Repertoires with fewer than 30,000 or more than 120,000 public chains, plus five repertoires with anomalous nucleotide sharing, were excluded from co-occurrence clustering. The clones in this table, taken by TCRdb from immuneACCESS, are in-frame only. Not every clone is retained; where verified, under half of the shortfall comes from an unresolved V gene, and the cause of the rest is unknown. The DNA gave D and trimming, while V, J and clone size come from that table. The sample contains some 150,000 clones, approximately 78% of them found a single time. The top ten clones comprise 3.2% of the sample.

The cohort consisted of more than 650 healthy bone marrow donors. All cohort members were sampled while nominally healthy, although unrecorded immune exposures were likely present. The donor tested CMV seropositive and was one of the 289 seropositive cohort members. Each donor provided a peripheral blood sample, and peripheral blood mononuclear cells were used for TCR beta sequencing. Genomic DNA was extracted from the blood cell samples with the Qiagen DNeasy Blood Extraction Kit. There are a few counts of this clone. Its cognate antigen has yet to be identified. No much larger clone is present one base from it, and per-base qualities are unavailable. General findings and caveats noted by the study authors: Seventeen rarely observed V segments, including chromosome 9 orphons, were excluded from the earlier analysis of about 610 of the donors because counts were too low. V-gene and J-gene trimming of TCR beta chains was associated with a missense DCLRE1C variant in a later genetic analysis, and the association was replicated in an independent cohort. A later analysis found that TCR association rates varied across HLA loci, with DRB1 alleles showing the most associated TCRs and HLA-C alleles the fewest. CMV serostatus was the only immune exposure information available for the cohort. It was suggested by the authors that the approach could potentially be generalized to other disease states and immunological phenotypes. Compared with the roughly 700-donor mean, donors in an Asian-associated ancestry cluster had fewer N-insertions in productive TCRs, according to a later genetic analysis. Roughly uniform sequencing depth across donors was assumed in presence/absence analyses, although this assumption may not hold. In a later analysis, HLA-associated TCR beta chains showed more clonal expansion and lower generation probabilities than non-associated chains that were equally common. Cytomegalovirus status was reported to be diagnosed by the classifier with high specificity and sensitivity in both the original and validation cohorts. In a later analysis, most CMV-associated TCR beta chains were found to appear HLA-restricted, with HLA associations seemingly driven largely by CMV exposure. This cohort had only TCR beta chains sequenced, and the lack of alpha or paired-chain data limited which features could be detected. A group of highly shared sequence variants was considered likely to be a technical artifact of the sequencing pipeline. Most TCR sequences were seen in very few donors, while some public TCRs were found in many individuals. HLA typing was unavailable for some donors at each locus, so association tests used only the typed subset. In vitro tests confirmed that a few of the cytomegalovirus-associated TCR beta chains recognize cytomegalovirus antigens. A total of 150 or so TCR beta chains were listed by the study as associated with cytomegalovirus. Assigning TCR associations to individual alleles was difficult when HLA alleles, especially DR and DQ, strongly co-occurred. In an earlier analysis of a few hundred of the donors, most TCR beta V segments were observed in productive rearrangements about 87% or about 30% of the time, broadly matching IMGT annotations. Because the 87-base-pair reads could not distinguish some IMGT-functional V segments, including TRBV6-2 and TRBV6-3, those segments were excluded. A further reported finding was that TCR beta sequences accurately predicted the HLA-A and HLA-B alleles for most subjects in the first cohort. Linkage disequilibrium might explain the correlated functional status among segregating V segments, but an unknown experimental factor could not be excluded. According to a later analysis, parvovirus B19, influenza, CMV and Epstein-Barr virus appeared linked to several top co-occurrence clusters. In a later analysis, some 17,000 TCR beta sequences were associated with specific HLA alleles at a false discovery rate of 0.05.

Here the chain combines TRBV5-6 and TRBJ1-3; 8 bases in the middle match TRBD1. The source material was PBMCs. The TCR was taken from a man aged 18 to 29 in good health and CMV-seropositive. The DNA sequence reads TGTGCCAGCAGCTCGAGACCAGGGGGCCGGAACACCATATATTTT. This is translated as CASSSRPGGRNTIYF.